One sample yielded the 19 T cell receptor beta chains listed below, sequenced in a study of blood T cell repertoires in COVID-19. Here immunoSEQ multiplex PCR was the method, and the copy in TCRdb shows in-frame clones only, minus some. The top ten clones hold about 28% of a sample with 120,000 to 150,000 clones, about 87% of them seen once. The sequenced material came from peripheral blood. The source is a human donor in a cohort sampled during active COVID-19.

The V and J genes are TRBV20-1 and TRBJ2-2; a possible D gene is TRBD1 (5 bases). The CDR3 covers 10 residues. The germline gives CDR1 DFQATT, CDR2 SNEGSKA (reference sequence). V was trimmed by 3 bases and J by 11 bases, leaving 7 bases between them. CDR3 DNA sequence: TGCAGTGCTAGTAGGGGTGAGCTGTTTTTT. Encoded protein: CSASRGELFF.

This chain connects TRBV5-1 to TRBJ2-4, with a tentative D call TRBD1 (5 bases). Trimming took 0 bases from V and 11 from J, leaving 15 bases between them. This CDR3 comprises 14 residues. The V gene's germline CDR1 is SGHRS and CDR2 YFSETQ. The CDR3 DNA is TGCGCCAGCAGCTTGGCGGACACCGAACGAGTTCAGTACTTC. It yields the protein CASSLADTERVQYF.

The gene calls are TRBV3-1 (or the pseudogene TRBV3-2) and TRBJ2-3; the match to TRBD2 covers 9 bases. Per germline, CDR1 LGHDT and CDR2 YNNKEL (reference sequence). The CDR3 runs 14 residues. V lost 4 bases to trimming and J lost 4 bases; unmatched junction nucleotides: 3. The CDR3 sequence is CASSPAGGADTQYF. For the CDR3, the DNA is TGTGCCAGCAGCCCCGCGGGGGGGGCAGATACGCAGTATTTT.

CDR3 bases: TGCGCCAGCAGCCCGCCGCTGGCGGGGGGCCGGGAGACCCAGTACTTC. Amino acid sequence: CASSPPLAGGRETQYF. The chain recombines TRBV4-1 with TRBJ2-5; 8 bases line up with TRBD2. CDR1 is MGHRA and CDR2 is YSYEKL in the germline V gene. The CDR3 has 16 residues. V shed 4 bases and J 5 bases; nucleotides not matched to a gene: 12.

V usage is TRBV5-4 and J usage is TRBJ1-2, with a weak D call TRBD1 (6 bases). This CDR3 contains 14 residues. V was pared by 3 bases and J by 4 bases, with 13 bases between. CDR1 is SGHNT, CDR2 YYREEE, per germline (reference sequence). The CDR3 nucleotides are TGTGCCAGCAGCTCCGGGACAAATCTCTATGGCTACACCTTC. Translating it yields CASSSGTNLYGYTF.

The CDR3 nucleotides read TGTGCCAGCAGCCCTGGGAGGGTCGGAGATACGCAGTATTTT. Protein sequence: CASSPGRVGDTQYF. The chain has TRBV7-8 and TRBJ2-3; 7 nucleotides match TRBD2. Losses at the gene ends were 5 bases for V and 5 bases for J; bases not matched to a gene: 7. Per germline, CDR1 SGHVS and CDR2 FQNEAQ. The CDR3 contains 14 residues.

The chain uses TRBV29-1 and TRBJ2-2; weak D call: TRBD1 (6 bases). Trimming removed 1 base at V and 1 base at J, with 13 bases between. Germline V gives CDR1 SQVTM, CDR2 ANQGSEA. This CDR3 has 16 amino acids. CDR3 region: CSVEGVGTLNTGELFF. The CDR3 bases are TGCAGCGTTGAAGGGGTAGGGACACTGAACACCGGGGAGCTGTTTTTT.

This clone was found once. The chain employs TRBV2 and TRBJ1-4, with 8 bases fitting TRBD1. The CDR3 loop spans 15 amino acids. Germline-derived CDR1 and CDR2 are SNHLY and FYNNEI. Germline trimming cut 6 bases from V and 8 bases from J; bases unmatched to any gene: 11. The CDR3 DNA reads TGTGCCAGCAGCATTCAAGGACAGGGAGGCGAAAAACTGTTTTTT. It encodes CASSIQGQGGEKLFF.

The gene calls are TRBV9 and TRBJ2-3, with D tentatively TRBD2 (6 bases). V shed 4 bases and J shed 6 bases, with 18 bases lying between them. This CDR3 is built from 15 residues. Germline V gives CDR1 SGDLS, CDR2 YYNGEE. CDR3 protein: CASSSAVGGSDTQYF. Here the CDR3 DNA reads TGTGCCAGCAGCTCCGCGGTGGGGGGATCGGATACGCAGTATTTT.

In this sample, this clone turned up once. The chain couples TRBV25-1 to TRBJ1-2; D is unresolved. The germline CDR1 and CDR2 sequences are MGHDK and SYGVNS. The CDR3 spans 14 residues. Trimming stripped 4 bases from V and 4 bases from J, with 13 bases between. The CDR3: CASSGDGRSYGYTF. DNA of the CDR3: TGTGCCAGCAGTGGCGACGGGAGAAGCTATGGCTACACCTTC.

The chain combines TRBV6-6 with TRBJ2-3, with D unresolved. CDR1 is MNHNY, CDR2 SVGAGI, per germline (reference sequence). V was trimmed by 7 bases and J by 0 bases, leaving 8 bases between them. CDR3 length: 13 amino acids. CDR3 sequence reads: CASTLLSTDTQYF. CDR3 DNA sequence: TGTGCCAGCACCCTTTTGAGCACAGATACGCAGTATTTT.

The chain is built from TRBV5-4 and TRBJ2-1; TRBD1 is a possible D gene (6 bases). The CDR3 is 17 residues long. Per germline, CDR1 SGHNT and CDR2 YYREEE (reference sequence). Trimming stripped 2 bases from V and 0 bases from J, with 15 bases between. The CDR3 bases are TGTGCCAGCAGCTTACCAACAGGGCCGAGCTCCTACAATGAGCAGTTCTTC. Protein sequence: CASSLPTGPSSYNEQFF. Supplemented by reference TRBV5-4 and TRBJ2-1, the full variable domain reads ETGVTQSPTHLIKTRGQQVTLRCSSQSGHNTVSWYQQALGQGPQFIFQYYREEENGRGNFPPRFSGLQFPNYSSELNVNALELDDSALYLCASSLPTGPSSYNEQFFGPGTRLTVL.

V and J are TRBV3-1 (or the pseudogene TRBV3-2) and TRBJ2-4, with D perhaps TRBD1 (6 bases). With 4 bases removed from V and 3 bases from J, the gap between germline ends came to 16 bases. CDR1 and CDR2 from the germline V gene are LGHDT and YNNKEL (reference sequence). The CDR3 has 16 residues. The CDR3 protein is CASSPPLTGRKNIQYF. The CDR3 DNA is TGTGCCAGCAGCCCCCCCTTGACAGGCCGCAAAAACATTCAGTACTTC.

The rearrangement links TRBV4-3 to TRBJ2-7; 14 bases are shared with TRBD2. The junction had 6 bases not matched to a gene; V was cut back by 3 bases and J by 5 bases. This CDR3 region has 16 residues. Germline-derived CDR1 and CDR2 are LGHNA and YSLEER. This chain's CDR3 is CASSQETSGGANEQYF. In DNA, the CDR3 is TGCGCCAGCAGCCAGGAGACTAGCGGGGGGGCGAACGAGCAGTACTTC.

This chain joins TRBV7-2 and TRBJ1-2; 10 bases agree with TRBD1. This CDR3 has 15 amino acids. Germline V lookup: CDR1 SGHTA, CDR2 FQGNSA. J was trimmed by 7 bases and V by 5 bases; bases with no gene match: 10. CDR3 in DNA: TGTGCCAGCAGCCCACGACAGGGGGCAGATTCTGGCTACACCTTC. Amino acid sequence: CASSPRQGADSGYTF.

The V call is TRBV9, the J call TRBJ2-7; D possibly corresponds to TRBD1 (5 bases). V was shortened by 0 bases and J by 3 bases, with 10 bases between the two germline ends. The CDR3 consists of 14 residues. CDR1 is SGDLS and CDR2 is YYNGEE in the germline V gene. In nucleotides, the CDR3 is TGTGCCAGCAGCGTAGGTTTAGACAGCTACGAGCAGTACTTC. Protein product: CASSVGLDSYEQYF.

This clone has just one count. This rearrangement joins TRBV6-5 to TRBJ1-5; 9 positions agree with TRBD1. Germline V lookup: CDR1 MNHEY, CDR2 SVGAGI. The CDR3 is 14 amino acids. The V gene end was trimmed by 6 bases and the J gene end by 4 bases; junction bases not matched to a gene: 4. In DNA form, the CDR3 reads TGTGCCAGCAGCCAAGGACAGGGGAATCAGCCCCAGCATTTT. This sequence encodes CASSQGQGNQPQHF.

The chain carries TRBV5-1 and TRBJ1-2, with D possibly TRBD1 on 6 matching bases. Germline V gene data show CDR1 as SGHRS and CDR2 as YFSETQ. The CDR3 contains 14 residues. V was trimmed by 0 bases and J by 3 bases, leaving 9 bases between them. CDR3 in DNA: TGCGCCAGCAGCTTGGAGGACAGAGACTATGGCTACACCTTC. Its protein is CASSLEDRDYGYTF.

The chain carries TRBV5-4 and TRBJ2-2; possibly TRBD1 for D (6 bases). The CDR3 loop spans 13 amino acids. V was clipped by 6 bases and J by 5 bases, with 11 bases between them. Germline-derived CDR1 and CDR2 are SGHNT and YYREEE (reference sequence). The CDR3 loop reads CASIGGRTGELFF. Written as DNA, the CDR3 is TGTGCCAGCATAGGGGGTAGGACCGGGGAGCTGTTTTTT.